These 21 T cell receptor beta chains share one sample of origin, sequenced in a study of shared clonotypes between healthy human individuals. In the naive CD8 group, cells lacked CD45RO and were positively selected for CCR7, so terminally differentiated effector memory CD45RA+ cells were left out. Profiled with immunoSEQ multiplex PCR; TCRdb holds only in-frame clones, not every one. The sample consists of nearly 2 million clones, less than 95% of them appearing once. Sequenced sample: naive CD8+ T cells sorted from blood. These receptors were obtained from a man between 18 and 35 years old in good health.

The chain carries TRBV5-4 and TRBJ2-7; D may correspond to TRBD1 or TRBD2 (5 bases each). Per germline, CDR1 SGHNT and CDR2 YYREEE (reference sequence). V shed 0 bases and J shed 4 bases, with 14 bases lying between them. CDR3 size: 15 residues. The CDR3 DNA reads as TGTGCCAGCAGCTTGGCCTTGAGGGGTGGGTACGAGCAGTACTTC. Its protein is CASSLALRGGYEQYF.

Only one count was recorded for this clone. The rearrangement uses TRBV19 and TRBJ2-7; TRBD1 matches 11 bases. This CDR3 is built from 15 residues. Germline-derived CDR1 and CDR2 are LNHDA and SQIVND (reference sequence). J lost 3 bases, V lost 6 bases, and 7 bases had no gene match. The CDR3 DNA reads as TGTGCCAGTAGGACCGGGACAGGGGGAAACTACGAGCAGTACTTC. Encoded protein: CASRTGTGGNYEQYF.

The chain joins TRBV27 to TRBJ2-2; 14 bases agree with TRBD2. V was pared by 2 bases and J by 3 bases, with 5 bases of the junction left unmatched. The CDR3 covers 18 residues. The germline CDR1 and CDR2 sequences are MNHEY and SMNVEV (reference sequence). As DNA, the CDR3 is TGTGCCAGCAGTTTAAGGGGACTAGCGGGAGTAGACACCGGGGAGCTGTTTTTT. This encodes CASSLRGLAGVDTGELFF.

This rearrangement joins TRBV7-2 to TRBJ2-2; D perhaps matches TRBD2 (5 bases). The CDR3 contains 14 residues. In germline, CDR1 is SGHTA, CDR2 FQGNSA. The V end was cut by 5 bases, the J end by 4 bases, with 11 bases between. The chain's CDR3 is CASSQILGTGELFF. In DNA form, the CDR3 reads TGTGCCAGCAGCCAAATACTAGGCACCGGGGAGCTGTTTTTT.

This clone came up once. The CDR3 coding sequence is TGTGCCAGCAGCCCATCGACAGGACTTTCCCGCTTTGATACGCAGTATTTT. It encodes CASSPSTGLSRFDTQYF. V and J are TRBV9 and TRBJ2-3; a weak D match, TRBD1 (6 bases). Germline lookup yields CDR1 SGDLS and CDR2 YYNGEE. This CDR3 comprises 17 residues. The V and J ends lost 4 bases and 6 bases respectively, with 24 bases between them.

This clone was seen a single time. This chain links TRBV25-1 with TRBJ2-7; D may match TRBD1 or TRBD2 (6 bases each). Trimming removed 7 bases at V and 2 bases at J, with 9 bases between. Germline CDR1 reads MGHDK; CDR2 reads SYGVNS. The CDR3 runs 12 residues. As DNA, the CDR3 is TGTGCCAGCAACCGGGGGCCCTACGAGCAGTACTTC. It translates to CASNRGPYEQYF.

The genes are TRBV4-2 and TRBJ1-4, with 7 bases fitting TRBD1. CDR1 is LGHNA, CDR2 YNFKEQ, per germline. Trimming cost V 1 base and J 10 bases; bases outside gene matches: 9. This CDR3 is 15 amino acids long. In nucleotides, the CDR3 is TGTGCCAGCAGCCAAGGATTTCAGGGGGAGGTAAAACTGTTTTTT. Amino acid sequence: CASSQGFQGEVKLFF.

This clone has only one observation. V and J are TRBV10-3 and TRBJ2-7; 9 nucleotides align to TRBD1. Germline assignment: CDR1 ENHRY and CDR2 SYGVKD. CDR3 length equals 12 residues. V was clipped by 11 bases and J by 2 bases; unmatched bases: 4. CDR3 amino acids: CALYRGPYEQYF. In DNA, the CDR3 is TGTGCCCTATACAGGGGGCCCTACGAGCAGTACTTC.

The chain carries TRBV4-1 and TRBJ1-2; D gene unclear. From germline, CDR1 is MGHRA and CDR2 YSYEKL. Deletions cut 3 bases from V and 2 bases from J, with 7 bases between. This CDR3 has 13 residues. CDR3: CASSQGKNYGYTF. Here the CDR3 DNA reads TGCGCCAGCAGCCAGGGAAAGAACTATGGCTACACCTTC.

The V and J genes are TRBV10-3 and TRBJ1-1; D gene unclear. Trimming left V 0 bases short and J 2 bases short, with 16 bases between. CDR1 ENHRY and CDR2 SYGVKD come from the germline V gene. This CDR3 region has 17 residues. This chain's CDR3 is CAISESWGRERNTEAFF. The CDR3 region has the DNA TGTGCCATCAGTGAGTCATGGGGTAGGGAAAGAAACACTGAAGCTTTCTTT.

The chain carries TRBV4-3 and TRBJ2-2, with 10 bases fitting TRBD2. This CDR3 comprises 20 residues. Germline V gene data show CDR1 as LGHNA and CDR2 as YSLEER. The V segment lost 0 bases and the J segment 4 bases; nucleotides outside the gene matches: 14. This chain's CDR3 is CASSQDRETSGTPGTGELFF. In DNA form, the CDR3 reads TGCGCCAGCAGCCAAGATCGAGAAACTAGCGGGACCCCGGGCACCGGGGAGCTGTTTTTT.

The V gene is TRBV2, the J gene TRBJ1-2; no firm D call. Germline-derived CDR1 and CDR2 are SNHLY and FYNNEI. V lost 8 bases and J lost 8, with 18 bases in between. The CDR3 extends over 13 amino acids. The chain's CDR3 is CASVEGPSLGYTF. The CDR3 region has the DNA TGTGCCAGCGTCGAGGGCCCATCACTGGGCTACACCTTC.

The V gene is TRBV13, the J gene TRBJ1-2; TRBD1 matches 8 bases. J was trimmed by 10 bases and V by 0 bases; bases with no gene match: 4. This CDR3 has 13 amino acids. CDR1 and CDR2 (germline): PRHDT, FYEKMQ (reference sequence). Written as DNA, the CDR3 is TGTGCCAGCAGCTTAGGCAGGGGGCTAGACTACACCTTC. Its translation: CASSLGRGLDYTF. Looking up the rest from reference TRBV13 and TRBJ1-2 gives the full variable domain: AAGVIQSPRHLIKEKRETATLKCYPIPRHDTVYWYQQGPGQDPQFLISFYEKMQSDKGSIPDRFSAQQFSDYHSELNMSSLELGDSALYFCASSLGRGLDYTFGSGTRLTVV.

This clone appeared once. The chain joins TRBV4-1 to TRBJ1-1; possibly TRBD1 for D (6 bases). The V end lost 1 base, the J end lost 1 base, and 16 bases lay between the germline ends. Germline-derived CDR1 and CDR2 are MGHRA and YSYEKL. This CDR3 is 17 amino acids long. The CDR3 sequence is CASSQVYGGAPNTEAFF. The CDR3 bases are TGCGCCAGCAGCCAAGTATACGGGGGGGCTCCGAACACTGAAGCTTTCTTT.

In regard to this clone: The same CDR3 can be traced to other DNA sequences in this sample. This sequence joins TRBV9 and TRBJ1-3; no clear D gene. Looked up from germline, CDR1 is SGDLS and CDR2 is YYNGEE. The CDR3 contains 14 residues. The germline V and J ends were trimmed by 0 bases and 4 bases, with 8 bases remaining between them. The CDR3 protein is CASSVEGSGNTIYF. For the CDR3, the DNA is TGTGCCAGCAGCGTAGAGGGTTCGGGAAACACCATATATTTT.

V gene TRBV7-8 combines with J gene TRBJ1-6; D call uncertain. V was shortened by 1 base and J by 0 bases, with 10 bases between the two germline ends. The length of the CDR3 is 17 residues. The germline V gene has CDR1 SGHVS and CDR2 FQNEAQ. CDR3 amino acids: CASSLVAVSSYNSPLHF. CDR3 coding DNA: TGTGCCAGCAGCTTAGTGGCGGTCAGCTCCTATAATTCACCCCTCCACTTT.

V gene TRBV5-6 combines with J gene TRBJ2-7; D may be TRBD1 (5 bases). Germline values: CDR1 SGHDT, CDR2 YYEEEE. The CDR3 loop spans 13 amino acids. Trimming shortened V by 1 base and J by 3 bases, and 8 bases separated the two germline ends. Written as DNA, the CDR3 is TGTGCCAGCAGCTTGTGGGGCGTCTACGAGCAGTACTTC. Amino acids: CASSLWGVYEQYF.

As for this clone: The same CDR3 arises from other DNA sequences in this sample as well. J is TRBJ2-7 and V is TRBV4-1, with 8 bases matching TRBD2. The CDR3 has 15 residues. From germline, CDR1 is MGHRA and CDR2 YSYEKL. V was clipped by 0 bases and J by 3 bases; unmatched bases: 4. CDR3 DNA sequence: TGCGCCAGCAGCCAAGAGGGGAGCGGGAGCTACGAGCAGTACTTC. Its translation is CASSQEGSGSYEQYF.

The chain joins TRBV19 to TRBJ2-7, with TRBD1 identical over 7 bases. Germline trimming cut 5 bases from V and 2 bases from J; bases unmatched to any gene: 9. The CDR3 loop spans 15 amino acids. Germline assignment: CDR1 LNHDA and CDR2 SQIVND (reference sequence). The CDR3 nucleotides read TGTGCCAGTAGTGCGTGGGACAGCGTGACCTACGAGCAGTACTTC. This sequence encodes CASSAWDSVTYEQYF.

The chain recombines TRBV7-2 with TRBJ1-2; the match to TRBD1 covers 10 bases. This CDR3 has 16 residues. Trimming at V came to 5 bases and at J to 8 bases, leaving 14 bases not matched to a gene. Germline CDR1 reads SGHTA; CDR2 reads FQGNSA. The CDR3 here is CASSLTTMGQGKGYTF. CDR3 DNA sequence: TGTGCCAGCAGCCTAACTACTATGGGACAGGGGAAAGGCTACACCTTC.

This chain uses TRBV12-5 with TRBJ2-5, with 7 positions matching TRBD2. The CDR3 has 16 amino acids. Looked up from germline, CDR1 is LGHNT and CDR2 is FRNRAP. The V gene end was trimmed by 7 bases and the J gene end by 4 bases; junction bases not matched to a gene: 15. CDR3 sequence reads: CASADPSAGVGETQYF. In nucleotides, the CDR3 is TGTGCTAGTGCCGACCCCTCGGCGGGAGTGGGAGAGACCCAGTACTTC.